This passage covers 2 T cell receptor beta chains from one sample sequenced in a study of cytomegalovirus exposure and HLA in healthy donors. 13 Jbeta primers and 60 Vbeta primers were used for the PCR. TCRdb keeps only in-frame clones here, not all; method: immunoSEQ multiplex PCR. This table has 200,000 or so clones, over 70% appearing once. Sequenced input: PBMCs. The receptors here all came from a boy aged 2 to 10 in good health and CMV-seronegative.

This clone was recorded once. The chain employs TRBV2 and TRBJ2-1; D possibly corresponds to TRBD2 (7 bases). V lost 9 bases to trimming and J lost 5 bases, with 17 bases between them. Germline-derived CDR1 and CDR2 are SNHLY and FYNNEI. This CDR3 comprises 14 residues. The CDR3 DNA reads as TGTGCCAGATGGCGGGGGAGGGGGAACAATGAGCAGTTCTTC. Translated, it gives CARWRGRGNNEQFF.

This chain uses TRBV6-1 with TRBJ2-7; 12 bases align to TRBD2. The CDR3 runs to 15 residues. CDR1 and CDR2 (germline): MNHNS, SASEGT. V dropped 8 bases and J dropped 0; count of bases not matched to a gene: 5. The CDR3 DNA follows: TGTGCCAGCCGTCGGACTAGCGGGGACTCCTACGAGCAGTACTTC. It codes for CASRRTSGDSYEQYF.